The 7 T cell receptor beta chains in this list originate from one sample, sequenced in a study of PD-L1 blockade in urothelial cancer. Clones were read by immunoSEQ multiplex PCR, and TCRdb kept only the in-frame ones, dropping some. The data contain tens of thousands of clones, roughly nine tenths of them singletons. Regarding time point: pretreatment peripheral blood. The sample consisted of PBMCs, taken around atezolizumab (anti-PD-L1) treatment. The receptor set was obtained from a woman aged 60-75 years with urothelial cancer.

V and J are TRBV23-1 and TRBJ2-5; the match to TRBD2 covers 12 bases. Being an ORF, TRBV23-1 has a function that is uncertain. The V gene end was trimmed by 4 bases and the J gene end by 3 bases; junction bases not matched to a gene: 9. This CDR3 is built from 17 residues. CDR3 loop: CASSLSSPSGREETQYF. DNA of the CDR3: TGCGCCAGCAGTCTGTCGTCTCCTAGCGGGAGGGAAGAGACCCAGTACTTC.

V and J are TRBV7-2 and TRBJ1-5; 9 bases align to TRBD1. Germline V CDR1 and CDR2: SGHTA, FQGNSA. The CDR3 has 16 amino acids. V was pared by 2 bases and J by 2 bases, with 4 bases of the junction left unmatched. The CDR3 region has the DNA TGTGCCAGCAGCTTATTCGGGGACAGGGGCAATCAGCCCCAGCATTTT. Translated, it gives CASSLFGDRGNQPQHF.

The genes are TRBV28 and TRBJ2-2; D perhaps matches TRBD2 (5 bases). V was shortened by 3 bases and J by 5 bases, with 7 bases between the two germline ends. Germline CDR1 is MDHEN and CDR2 is SYDVKM. This CDR3 is 13 amino acids long. CDR3 residues: CASSLTGTGELFF. CDR3 DNA sequence: TGTGCCAGCAGTTTGACGGGAACCGGGGAGCTGTTTTTT. The full variable domain, completed using reference TRBV28 and TRBJ2-2, is DVKVTQSSRYLVKRTGEKVFLECVQDMDHENMFWYRQDPGLGLRLIYFSYDVKMKEKGDIPEGYSVSREKKERFSLILESASTNQTSMYLCASSLTGTGELFFGEGSRLTVL.

The J gene is TRBJ2-2, the V gene TRBV6-4, with 9 bases aligning to TRBD2. V lost 5 bases, J lost 6 bases, and 7 bases stayed unmatched. Germline V CDR1 and CDR2: MRHNA, SNTAGT. The CDR3 is made up of 15 amino acids. For the CDR3, the DNA is TGTGCCAGCAGTCCATTAGCGGGAGCCGCCGGGGAGCTGTTTTTT. Amino acid sequence: CASSPLAGAAGELFF.

This clone was seen a single time. The gene calls are TRBV6-5 and TRBJ1-2; 9 bases are a match to TRBD1. The CDR3 runs 15 residues. Germline CDR1 MNHEY, CDR2 SVGAGI. V trimming: 4 bases; J trimming: 4 bases; junction bases outside the gene matches: 7. DNA of the CDR3: TGTGCCAGCAGTTCGCCGGGACAGGGAAGCTATGGCTACACCTTC. This gives the protein CASSSPGQGSYGYTF.

The rearrangement joins TRBV7-2 to TRBJ1-2, with TRBD1 matching over 7 bases. With 5 bases clipped from V and 4 bases from J, the junction kept 10 bases outside the gene matches. CDR3 length: 15 residues. Germline V gives CDR1 SGHTA, CDR2 FQGNSA. CDR3 nucleotides: TGTGCCAGCAGCCTACATCAGGGGGTCAGCTATGGCTACACCTTC. Protein: CASSLHQGVSYGYTF.

The chain links TRBV29-1 to TRBJ1-1; possibly TRBD1 for D (6 bases). V lost 6 bases and J 4 bases, leaving 21 bases between the germline ends. Germline V gene lookup returns CDR1 SQVTM and CDR2 ANQGSEA. The CDR3 length is 15 residues. CDR3 coding DNA: TGCAGCGTCTGGGAGGGGGGGGCGCGGGGCACTGAAGCTTTCTTT. This encodes CSVWEGGARGTEAFF.